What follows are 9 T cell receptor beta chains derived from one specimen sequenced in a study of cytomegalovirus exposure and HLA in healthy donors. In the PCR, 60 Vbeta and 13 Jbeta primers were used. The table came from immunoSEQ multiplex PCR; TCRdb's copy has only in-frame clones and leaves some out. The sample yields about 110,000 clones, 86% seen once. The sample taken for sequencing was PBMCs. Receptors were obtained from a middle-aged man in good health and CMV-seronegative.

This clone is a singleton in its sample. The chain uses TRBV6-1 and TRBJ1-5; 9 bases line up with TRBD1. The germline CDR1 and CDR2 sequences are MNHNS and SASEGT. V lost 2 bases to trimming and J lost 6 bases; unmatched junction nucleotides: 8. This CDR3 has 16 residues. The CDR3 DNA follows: TGTGCCAGCAGTGAAAGGACAGGGGATTTTATTCAGCCCCAGCATTTT. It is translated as CASSERTGDFIQPQHF.

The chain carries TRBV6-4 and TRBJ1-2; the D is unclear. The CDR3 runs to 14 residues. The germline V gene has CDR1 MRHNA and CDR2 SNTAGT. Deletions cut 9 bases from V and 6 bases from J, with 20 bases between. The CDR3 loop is CARPPAVRGNGYTF. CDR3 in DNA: TGTGCCAGACCCCCTGCGGTCCGCGGGAATGGCTACACCTTC.

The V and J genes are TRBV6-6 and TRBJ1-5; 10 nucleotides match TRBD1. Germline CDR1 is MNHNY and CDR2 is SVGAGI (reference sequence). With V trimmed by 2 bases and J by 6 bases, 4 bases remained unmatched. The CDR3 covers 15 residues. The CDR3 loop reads CASSYTGTGAQPQHF. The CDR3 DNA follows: TGTGCCAGCAGTTACACTGGGACAGGGGCTCAGCCCCAGCATTTT.

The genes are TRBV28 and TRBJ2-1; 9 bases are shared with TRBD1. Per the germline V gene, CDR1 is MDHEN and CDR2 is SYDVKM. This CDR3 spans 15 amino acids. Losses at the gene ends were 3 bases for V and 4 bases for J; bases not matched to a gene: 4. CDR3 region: CASSLTGGSYNEQFF. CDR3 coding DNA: TGTGCCAGCAGTTTGACAGGGGGTTCTTACAATGAGCAGTTCTTC.

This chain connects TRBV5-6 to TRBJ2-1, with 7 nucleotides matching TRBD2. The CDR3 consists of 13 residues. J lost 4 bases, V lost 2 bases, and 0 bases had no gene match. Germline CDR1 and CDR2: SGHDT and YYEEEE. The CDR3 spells CASSFSGYNEQFF. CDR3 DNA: TGTGCCAGCAGCTTTAGCGGGTACAATGAGCAGTTCTTC.

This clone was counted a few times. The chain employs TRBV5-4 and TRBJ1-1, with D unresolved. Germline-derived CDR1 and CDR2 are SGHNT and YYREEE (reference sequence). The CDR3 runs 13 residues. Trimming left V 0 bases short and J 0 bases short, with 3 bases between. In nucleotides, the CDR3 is TGTGCCAGCAGCTTGGCAGTGAACACTGAAGCTTTCTTT. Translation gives CASSLAVNTEAFF.

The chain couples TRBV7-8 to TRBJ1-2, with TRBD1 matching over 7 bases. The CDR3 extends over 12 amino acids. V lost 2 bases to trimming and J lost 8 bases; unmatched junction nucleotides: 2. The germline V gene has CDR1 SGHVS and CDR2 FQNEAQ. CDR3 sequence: CASSLQGEGYTF. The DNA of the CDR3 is TGTGCCAGCAGCTTACAGGGGGAAGGCTACACCTTC. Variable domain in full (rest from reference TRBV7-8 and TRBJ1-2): GAGVSQSPRYKVAKRGQDVALRCDPISGHVSLFWYQQALGQGPEFLTYFQNEAQLDKSGLPSDRFFAERPEGSVSTLKIQRTQQEDSAVYLCASSLQGEGYTFGSGTRLTVV.

CDR3 in amino acids: CASSQGVQETQYF. The CDR3 DNA is TGTGCCAGCAGCCAAGGAGTTCAAGAGACCCAGTACTTC. The chain is built from TRBV11-2 and TRBJ2-5, with no clear D. V was clipped by 5 bases and J by 2 bases, with 9 bases between them. The CDR3 sequence is 13 residues long. CDR1 SGHAT and CDR2 FQNNGV come from the germline V gene.

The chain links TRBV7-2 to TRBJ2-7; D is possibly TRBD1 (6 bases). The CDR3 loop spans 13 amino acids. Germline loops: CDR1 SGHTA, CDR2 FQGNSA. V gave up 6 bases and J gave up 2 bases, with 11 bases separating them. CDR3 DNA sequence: TGTGCCAGCAGTTTGGACAGAACCTACGAGCAGTACTTC. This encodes CASSLDRTYEQYF.